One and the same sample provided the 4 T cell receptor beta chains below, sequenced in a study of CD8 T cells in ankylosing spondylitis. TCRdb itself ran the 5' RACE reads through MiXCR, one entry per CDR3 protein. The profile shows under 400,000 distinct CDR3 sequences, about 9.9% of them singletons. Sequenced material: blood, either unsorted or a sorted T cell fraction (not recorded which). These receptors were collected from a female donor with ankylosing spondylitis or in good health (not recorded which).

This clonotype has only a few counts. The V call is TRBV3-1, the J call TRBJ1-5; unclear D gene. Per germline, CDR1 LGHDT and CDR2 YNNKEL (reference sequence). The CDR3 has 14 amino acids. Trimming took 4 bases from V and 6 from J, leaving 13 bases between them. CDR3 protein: CASSPGDAGQPQHF. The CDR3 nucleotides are TGTGCCAGCAGCCCTGGGGATGCCGGTCAGCCCCAGCATTTT.

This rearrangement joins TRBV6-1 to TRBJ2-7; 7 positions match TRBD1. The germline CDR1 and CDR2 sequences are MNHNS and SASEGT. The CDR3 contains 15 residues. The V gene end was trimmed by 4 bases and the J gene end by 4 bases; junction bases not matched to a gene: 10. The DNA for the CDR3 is TGTGCCAGCAGTGCCAGCCCGGGACAGCAATACGAGCAGTACTTC. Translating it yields CASSASPGQQYEQYF.

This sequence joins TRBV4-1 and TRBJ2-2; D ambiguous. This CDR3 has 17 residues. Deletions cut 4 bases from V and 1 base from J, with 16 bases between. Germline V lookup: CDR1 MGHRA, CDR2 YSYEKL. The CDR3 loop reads CASSPLILGGNTGELFF. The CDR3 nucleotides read TGCGCCAGCAGCCCCCTTATACTCGGCGGGAACACCGGGGAGCTGTTTTTT.

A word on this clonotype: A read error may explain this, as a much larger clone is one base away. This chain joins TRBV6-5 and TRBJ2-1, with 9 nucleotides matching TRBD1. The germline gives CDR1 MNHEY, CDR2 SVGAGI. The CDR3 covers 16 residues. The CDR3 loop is CASSYRDRAVYNEQSF. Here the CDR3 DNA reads TGTGCCAGCAGTTACCGGGACAGGGCAGTATACAATGAGCAGTCCTTC.